Presented here are 25 T cell receptor beta chains from one specimen sequenced in a study of T-cell reconstitution after alpha-beta-depleted transplantation in children. The TCRbeta library was prepared with unique molecular identifiers. TCRdb ran MiXCR on the PCR reads and lists one entry per CDR3 protein. The table lists about 200,000 distinct CDR3 sequences, about 8.4% of them singletons. This sample comprised PBMCs, mostly from graft donor cells, obtained 360 days after TCRalphabeta/CD19-depleted stem cell transplant. These receptors came from a male patient aged 2 to 9 who had a stem cell transplant for acute myeloid leukemia, so the T cells may come from the graft donor.

This clonotype appeared many times. The chain couples TRBV25-1 to TRBJ2-5; D unclear. Trimming removed 7 bases at V and 4 bases at J, with 7 bases between. CDR1 is MGHDK and CDR2 is SYGVNS in the germline V gene. The CDR3 extends over 11 amino acids. CDR3 DNA: TGTGCCAGCAAAGTAGGAGAGACCCAGTACTTC. Protein: CASKVGETQYF.

This clonotype was counted many times. V is TRBV29-1 and J is TRBJ1-2; 10 bases are a match to TRBD1. The CDR3 length is 14 residues. V trimming: 5 bases; J trimming: 6 bases; junction bases outside the gene matches: 9. From germline, CDR1 is SQVTM and CDR2 ANQGSEA. CDR3 sequence: CSVTPTGGNDGYTF. DNA for the CDR3: TGCAGCGTTACACCGACAGGGGGCAACGATGGCTACACCTTC.

Ten or more counts support this clonotype. The gene calls are TRBV12-3 or TRBV12-4 and TRBJ2-1; the D is unclear. The V end was cut by 8 bases, the J end by 5 bases, with 4 bases between. This CDR3 has 10 residues. In nucleotides, the CDR3 is TGTGCCAGCGGTAACAATGAGCAGTTCTTC. This sequence encodes CASGNNEQFF.

V usage is TRBV2 and J usage is TRBJ2-1; 8 bases fit TRBD2. This CDR3 region has 16 residues. Germline V gives CDR1 SNHLY, CDR2 FYNNEI. Unmatched junction bases numbered 13, after V lost 8 bases and J lost 4 bases. DNA for the CDR3: TGTGCCAGCTGGTTTAGCGGGGCCCTGAAGTACAATGAGCAGTTCTTC. Amino acids: CASWFSGALKYNEQFF.

This clonotype was detected many times. This chain uses TRBV28 with TRBJ1-1; 7 positions match TRBD1. This CDR3 spans 15 amino acids. After removal of 5 bases from V and 0 bases from J, the junction contained 6 bases not matched to a gene. Germline CDR1 and CDR2: MDHEN and SYDVKM. For the CDR3, the DNA is TGTGCCAGCAGTGAAGACAGGGAAATGAACACTGAAGCTTTCTTT. Its protein is CASSEDREMNTEAFF.

This sequence joins TRBV20-1 and TRBJ1-1, with a weak D call TRBD1 (6 bases). Trimming stripped 6 bases from V and 5 bases from J, with 28 bases between. The germline V gene has CDR1 DFQATT and CDR2 SNEGSKA (reference sequence). The CDR3 spans 17 residues. The CDR3 nucleotides are TGCAGTGCAAATGATGCAACCCGAGGGGGTCTCGGTACTGAAGCTTTCTTT. This encodes CSANDATRGGLGTEAFF.

Ten or more counts support this clonotype. The J gene is TRBJ2-6, the V gene TRBV11-2, with a possible D match to TRBD2 (6 bases). Germline CDR1 reads SGHAT; CDR2 reads FQNNGV. The germline V and J ends were trimmed by 2 bases and 2 bases, with 7 bases remaining between them. This CDR3 is 15 amino acids long. Here the CDR3 reads CASSLWEAGANVLTF. CDR3 nucleotides: TGTGCCAGCAGCTTATGGGAGGCTGGGGCCAACGTCCTGACTTTC. Full variable domain (remainder filled in from reference TRBV11-2 and TRBJ2-6): EAGVAQSPRYKIIEKRQSVAFWCNPISGHATLYWYQQILGQGPKLLIQFQNNGVVDDSQLPKDRFSAERLKGVDSTLKIQPAKLEDSAVYLCASSLWEAGANVLTFGAGSRLTVL.

There are a few counts of this clonotype. CDR3 in amino acids: CSVVSGFSGNTIYF. The CDR3 coding sequence is TGCAGCGTTGTATCCGGGTTCTCTGGAAACACCATATATTTT. The chain recombines TRBV29-1 with TRBJ1-3; no clear D. Trimming shortened V by 4 bases and J by 0 bases, and 10 bases separated the two germline ends. Germline V gene lookup returns CDR1 SQVTM and CDR2 ANQGSEA. The CDR3 length is 14 residues.

This clonotype was seen a few times. The chain couples TRBV19 to TRBJ2-2, with 15 bases fitting TRBD2. The V and J ends lost 4 bases and 6 bases, in that order; junction bases with no gene match: 6. The CDR3 sequence is 17 residues long. The germline V gene encodes CDR1 LNHDA and CDR2 SQIVND (reference sequence). The CDR3: CASSTLRTSGGAGELFF. The CDR3 DNA reads TGTGCCAGTAGTACCCTGAGGACTAGCGGGGGGGCCGGGGAGCTGTTTTTT.

Many counts were recorded for this clonotype. The CDR3 here is CASSFSGGRRSPLHF. As DNA, the CDR3 is TGTGCCAGCAGTTTTTCGGGGGGAAGAAGATCACCCCTCCACTTT. V gene TRBV28 combines with J gene TRBJ1-6, with D maybe TRBD1 (5 bases). Germline CDR1 is MDHEN and CDR2 is SYDVKM. The CDR3 runs 15 residues. Trimming took off 3 bases at V and 10 bases at J, with 16 bases between the two ends.

This clonotype was observed a handful of times. This chain connects TRBV12-3 or TRBV12-4 to TRBJ2-5; 7 positions agree with TRBD2. Trimming took 10 bases from V and 7 from J; bases not matched to a gene: 9. The CDR3 length is 12 residues. The CDR3 protein is CATHRGEGTQYF. Written as DNA, the CDR3 is TGTGCCACCCATCGGGGGGAGGGGACCCAGTACTTC.

This clonotype has a count of ten or more. The chain uses TRBV10-3 and TRBJ2-5; D is unresolved. This CDR3 has 13 amino acids. The V end was cut by 3 bases, the J end by 5 bases, with 10 bases between. Germline-derived CDR1 and CDR2 are ENHRY and SYGVKD. The CDR3 region has the DNA TGTGCCATCAGTGACTTGTGGATGGAGACCCAGTACTTC. This translates into CAISDLWMETQYF.

This clonotype has ten or more counts. The V and J genes are TRBV10-3 and TRBJ1-5; TRBD1 matches at 7 bases. The CDR3 loop spans 15 amino acids. V lost 2 bases, J lost 11 bases, and 12 bases stayed unmatched. Germline CDR1 is ENHRY and CDR2 is SYGVKD. CDR3 coding DNA: TGTGCCATCAGTGAGACAGGGGAGAGAGGATCAGCCCAGCATTTT. This codes for CAISETGERGSAQHF.

This clonotype was seen repeatedly, ten times or more. The J gene is TRBJ2-3, the V gene TRBV7-2; 9 bases map to TRBD1. Germline V lookup: CDR1 SGHTA, CDR2 FQGNSA. V lost 3 bases and J lost 0; bases outside the gene matches: 7. This CDR3 has 17 amino acids. This CDR3 is CASSFGDRGVSTDTQYF. In DNA form, the CDR3 reads TGTGCCAGCAGCTTTGGAGACAGGGGGGTTAGCACAGATACGCAGTATTTT.

This sequence joins TRBV24-1 and TRBJ2-1; the match to TRBD1 covers 8 bases. V dropped 4 bases and J dropped 2; count of bases not matched to a gene: 6. This CDR3 comprises 16 residues. CDR1 and CDR2 from the germline V gene are KGHDR and SFDVKD. CDR3 region: CATSDAGTGAYNEQFF. The CDR3 DNA follows: TGTGCCACCAGTGACGCCGGGACAGGAGCCTACAATGAGCAGTTCTTC.

This clonotype was seen a few times. This chain connects TRBV27 to TRBJ2-1; possibly TRBD2 for D (6 bases). V shed 0 bases and J shed 4 bases, with 13 bases lying between them. Germline V lookup: CDR1 MNHEY, CDR2 SMNVEV (reference sequence). This CDR3 comprises 16 residues. CDR3 region: CASSLSVAGRYNEQFF. For the CDR3, the DNA is TGTGCCAGCAGTTTATCGGTCGCGGGGCGTTACAATGAGCAGTTCTTC.

This chain links TRBV20-1 with TRBJ1-1, with D possibly matching TRBD1 (6 bases). CDR1 and CDR2 from the germline V gene are DFQATT and SNEGSKA (reference sequence). V was clipped by 6 bases and J by 2 bases, with 13 bases between them. CDR3 size: 13 residues. The CDR3 spells CSATTGINTEAFF. In nucleotides, the CDR3 is TGCAGTGCCACGACAGGAATCAACACTGAAGCTTTCTTT.

This sequence joins TRBV6-1 and TRBJ1-1, with D unresolved. CDR1 MNHNS and CDR2 SASEGT come from the germline V gene. The CDR3 has 12 amino acids. Trimming took 0 bases from V and 8 from J, leaving 7 bases between them. Here the CDR3 reads CASSEAGFEAFF. CDR3 nucleotide sequence: TGTGCCAGCAGTGAAGCGGGTTTCGAAGCTTTCTTT.

The rearrangement uses TRBV6-5 and TRBJ2-7, with D perhaps TRBD2 (5 bases). This CDR3 contains 13 residues. V was shortened by 4 bases and J by 6 bases, with 13 bases between the two germline ends. CDR1 is MNHEY, CDR2 SVGAGI, per germline. For the CDR3, the DNA is TGTGCCAGCAGTTTGAGGGTTACCGGCGAGCAGTACTTC. Protein product: CASSLRVTGEQYF.

This clonotype was detected many times. CDR3: CSASNRVQETQYF. The CDR3 region has the DNA TGCAGTGCTAGCAACAGGGTCCAAGAGACCCAGTACTTC. The chain is built from TRBV20-1 and TRBJ2-5; a possible D gene is TRBD1 (6 bases). Per germline, CDR1 DFQATT and CDR2 SNEGSKA (reference sequence). With 3 bases removed from V and 1 base from J, the gap between germline ends came to 9 bases. The CDR3 has 13 residues.

This clonotype counts as medium-sized. The chain combines TRBV12-3 or TRBV12-4 with TRBJ1-1; D is perhaps TRBD1 (5 bases). This CDR3 contains 14 residues. Trimming removed 4 bases at V and 3 bases at J, with 12 bases between. The CDR3 protein is CASSYAGLDTEAFF. CDR3 sequence (DNA): TGTGCCAGCAGTTATGCGGGGCTGGACACTGAAGCTTTCTTT.

This clonotype was observed a few times. Germline and junction disagree at one end, which may indicate a read error. The chain combines TRBV29-1 with TRBJ1-2; D not resolved. The CDR3 consists of 12 residues. CDR1 is SQVTM and CDR2 is ANQGSEA in the germline V gene. Here the CDR3 DNA reads TGCAGCGTTGAGATTATCTCGGGATTCCACAACTTC. Translated: CSVEIISGFHNF.

The V call is TRBV11-2, the J call TRBJ1-3, with D hard to call. V lost 6 bases and J lost 5, with 17 bases in between. This CDR3 has 15 amino acids. Germline CDR1 reads SGHAT; CDR2 reads FQNNGV. The CDR3 DNA reads as TGTGCCAGCAGTCCCAGCCCCGGGCGCCGAAACACCATATATTTT. Protein: CASSPSPGRRNTIYF.

This clonotype turned up a few times. The rearrangement uses TRBV5-1 and TRBJ2-1; the D is unclear. The CDR3 sequence is 13 residues long. With 0 bases removed from V and 7 bases from J, the gap between germline ends came to 8 bases. Germline-derived CDR1 and CDR2 are SGHRS and YFSETQ. CDR3 residues: CASSLARANEQFF. Here the CDR3 DNA reads TGCGCCAGCAGCTTGGCTAGGGCAAATGAGCAGTTCTTC.

This clonotype was found a few times. V and J are TRBV20-1 and TRBJ2-1; 8 bases are shared with TRBD2. Trimming at V came to 6 bases and at J to 6 bases, leaving 10 bases not matched to a gene. The germline V gene has CDR1 DFQATT and CDR2 SNEGSKA (reference sequence). CDR3 length: 14 residues. The DNA for the CDR3 is TGCAGTGCCAAGGGGACTAGGGGGGCCAATGAGCAGTTCTTC. Its protein is CSAKGTRGANEQFF.